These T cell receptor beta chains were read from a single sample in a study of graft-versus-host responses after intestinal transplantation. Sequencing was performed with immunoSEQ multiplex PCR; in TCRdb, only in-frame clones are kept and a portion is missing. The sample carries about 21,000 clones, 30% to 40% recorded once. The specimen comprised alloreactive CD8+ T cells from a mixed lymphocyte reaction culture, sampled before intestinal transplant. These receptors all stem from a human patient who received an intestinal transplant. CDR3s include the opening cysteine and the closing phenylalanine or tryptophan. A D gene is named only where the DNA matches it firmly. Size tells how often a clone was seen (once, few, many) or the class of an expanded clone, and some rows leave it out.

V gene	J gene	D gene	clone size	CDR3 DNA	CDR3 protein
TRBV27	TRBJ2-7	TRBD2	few	TGTGCCAGCAGTTTGGGGGGGGGCTACGAGCAGTACTTC	CASSLGGGYEQYF
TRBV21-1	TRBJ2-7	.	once	.	CASSKAGLFGRGSYEQYF
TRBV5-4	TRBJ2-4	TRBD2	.	TGCGCCAGCAGCCAAGAATCGCGGGAGGGGGACATTCAGTACTTC	CASSQESREGDIQYF
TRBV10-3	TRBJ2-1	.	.	TGTGCCATCAGTGAGGCCCTGGGGGCTAGCGGAAACAATGAGCAGTTCTTC	CAISEALGASGNNEQFF
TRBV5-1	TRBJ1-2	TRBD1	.	TGCGCCAGCAGCTTGTGGATACAGGGGGACTATGGCTACACCTTC	CASSLWIQGDYGYTF
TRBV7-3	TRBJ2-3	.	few	TGTGCCAGCAGCTTCATTTCCACAGATACGCAGTATTTT	CASSFISTDTQYF
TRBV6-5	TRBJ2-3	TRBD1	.	TGTGCCAGCAGCCACGGGACAGGGTGGGATACGCAGTATTTT	CASSHGTGWDTQYF
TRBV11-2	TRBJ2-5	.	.	TGTGCCAGCAGCAACCCCCGGGCGTACCAAGAGACCCAGTACTTC	CASSNPRAYQETQYF
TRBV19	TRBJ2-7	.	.	TGTGCCAGTAGTGCGGCAGAAACCTACGAGCAGTACTTC	CASSAAETYEQYF
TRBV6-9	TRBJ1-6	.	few	TGTGCCAGCAGTTACGGGCAGGGCGCAAATTCACCCCTCCACTTT	CASSYGQGANSPLHF
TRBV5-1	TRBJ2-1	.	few	TGCGCCAGCAGCTTGGTTTTCGGGTGGGAGCAGTTCTTC	CASSLVFGWEQFF
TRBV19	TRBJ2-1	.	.	TGTGCCAGTAGTAGCGGGGAGCAGTTCTTC	CASSSGEQFF
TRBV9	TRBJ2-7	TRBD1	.	TGTGCCAGCAGCGTAGGAGAGACAGGGCGTGACGAGCAGTACTTC	CASSVGETGRDEQYF
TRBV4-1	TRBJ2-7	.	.	TGCGCCAGCAGCGACCTCCTCTTGACCTACGAGCAGTACTTC	CASSDLLLTYEQYF
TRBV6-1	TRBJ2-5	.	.	TGTGCCAGCAGTGAATACCGGCTATCCCAAGAGACCCAGTACTTC	CASSEYRLSQETQYF
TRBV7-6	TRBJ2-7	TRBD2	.	TGTGCCAGCAGCTTAGATTGGGCGGGAGGGCCGTTTATCGAAGAGCAGTACTTC	CASSLDWAGGPFIEEQYF
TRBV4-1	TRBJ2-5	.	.	TGCGCCAGCAGCCAAGACGGGCTAGGTCGAGAGACCCAGTACTTC	CASSQDGLGRETQYF
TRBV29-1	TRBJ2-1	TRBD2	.	TGCAGCGTTAGCCTAGCGGGAGGGTACAATGAGCAGTTCTTC	CSVSLAGGYNEQFF
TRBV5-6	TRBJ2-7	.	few	TGTGCCAGCAGCCCGGGAGCGGGCCCCTACGAGCAGTACTTC	CASSPGAGPYEQYF
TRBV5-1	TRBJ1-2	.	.	TGTGCCAGCAGCTTATTAGGGCTCGGGGGCTACACCTTC	CASSLLGLGGYTF
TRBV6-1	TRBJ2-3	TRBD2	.	TGTGCCAGCAGTCCGACTAGCGGGGGGGCAGATACGCAGTATTTT	CASSPTSGGADTQYF
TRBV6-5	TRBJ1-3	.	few	TGTGCCGCCGCGTGGAGCTCTGGAAACACCATATATTTT	CAAAWSSGNTIYF
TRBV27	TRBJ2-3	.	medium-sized	TGTGCCACCTTTGGGGGGATAAGCACAGATACGCAGTATTTT	CATFGGISTDTQYF